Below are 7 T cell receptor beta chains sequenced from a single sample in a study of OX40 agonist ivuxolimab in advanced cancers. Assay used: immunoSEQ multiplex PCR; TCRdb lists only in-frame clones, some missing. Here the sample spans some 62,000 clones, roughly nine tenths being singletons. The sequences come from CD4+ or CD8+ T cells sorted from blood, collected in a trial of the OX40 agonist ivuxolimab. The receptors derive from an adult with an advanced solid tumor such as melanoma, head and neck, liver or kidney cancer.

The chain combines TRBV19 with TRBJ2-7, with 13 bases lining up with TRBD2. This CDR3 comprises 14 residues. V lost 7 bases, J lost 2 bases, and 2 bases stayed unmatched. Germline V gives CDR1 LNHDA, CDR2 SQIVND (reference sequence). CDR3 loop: CASKLAGGPYEQYF. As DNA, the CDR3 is TGTGCCAGTAAACTAGCGGGAGGGCCCTACGAGCAGTACTTC.

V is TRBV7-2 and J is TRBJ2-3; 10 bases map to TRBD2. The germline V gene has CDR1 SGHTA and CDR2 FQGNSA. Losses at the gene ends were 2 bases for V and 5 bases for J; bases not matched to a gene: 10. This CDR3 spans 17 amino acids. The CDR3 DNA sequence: TGTGCCAGCAGCTTAAACCCTAGCGGGAGTACGTTAGATACGCAGTATTTT. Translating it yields CASSLNPSGSTLDTQYF.

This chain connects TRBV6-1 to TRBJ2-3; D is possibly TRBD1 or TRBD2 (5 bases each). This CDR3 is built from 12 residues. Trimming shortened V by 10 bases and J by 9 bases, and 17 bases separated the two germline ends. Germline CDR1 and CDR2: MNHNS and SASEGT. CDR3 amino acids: CATREPGPTQYF. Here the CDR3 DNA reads TGTGCCACCCGCGAACCGGGGCCAACGCAGTATTTT.

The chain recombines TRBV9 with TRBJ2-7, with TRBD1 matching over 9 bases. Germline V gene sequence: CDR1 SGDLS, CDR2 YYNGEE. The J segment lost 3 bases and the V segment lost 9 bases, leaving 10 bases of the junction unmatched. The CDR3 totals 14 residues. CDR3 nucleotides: TGTGCCACTACCGGGACAGGGATAAACTACGAGCAGTACTTC. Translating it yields CATTGTGINYEQYF.

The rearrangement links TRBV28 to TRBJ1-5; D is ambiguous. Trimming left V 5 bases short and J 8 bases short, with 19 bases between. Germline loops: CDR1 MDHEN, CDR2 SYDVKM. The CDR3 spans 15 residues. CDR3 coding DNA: TGTGCCAGCAGTACCCAAATGGACCAACCCAAGCCCCAGCATTTT. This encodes CASSTQMDQPKPQHF.

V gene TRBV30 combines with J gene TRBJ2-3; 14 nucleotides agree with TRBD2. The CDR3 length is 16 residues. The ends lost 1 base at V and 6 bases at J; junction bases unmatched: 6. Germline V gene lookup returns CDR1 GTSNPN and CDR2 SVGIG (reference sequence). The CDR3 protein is CAWSGGTSGSYDTQYF. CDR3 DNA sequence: TGTGCCTGGAGTGGGGGGACTAGCGGGAGTTATGATACGCAGTATTTT.

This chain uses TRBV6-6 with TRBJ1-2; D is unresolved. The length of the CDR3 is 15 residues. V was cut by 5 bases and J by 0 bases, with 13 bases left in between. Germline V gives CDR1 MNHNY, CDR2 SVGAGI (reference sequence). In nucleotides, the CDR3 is TGTGCCAGCAGTGACAAAGGCGCCTCTAACTATGGCTACACCTTC. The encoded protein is CASSDKGASNYGYTF.